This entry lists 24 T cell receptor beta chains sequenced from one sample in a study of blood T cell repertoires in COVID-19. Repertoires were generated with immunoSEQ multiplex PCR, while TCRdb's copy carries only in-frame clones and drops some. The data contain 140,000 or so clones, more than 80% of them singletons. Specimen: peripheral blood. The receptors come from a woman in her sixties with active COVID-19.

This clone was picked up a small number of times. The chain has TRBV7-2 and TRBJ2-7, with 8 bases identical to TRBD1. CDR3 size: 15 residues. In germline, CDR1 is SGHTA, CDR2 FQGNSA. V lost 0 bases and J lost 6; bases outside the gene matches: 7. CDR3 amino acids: CASSLARTGSSEQYF. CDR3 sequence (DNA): TGTGCCAGCAGCTTAGCCCGGACAGGGAGTAGCGAGCAGTACTTC.

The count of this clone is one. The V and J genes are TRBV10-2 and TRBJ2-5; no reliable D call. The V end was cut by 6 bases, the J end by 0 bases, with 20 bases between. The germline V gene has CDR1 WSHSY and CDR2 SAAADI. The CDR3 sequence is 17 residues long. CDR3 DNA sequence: TGCGCCAGCAGCGGCGGTAGGCGGTTGCTGTACCAAGAGACCCAGTACTTC. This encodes CASSGGRRLLYQETQYF.

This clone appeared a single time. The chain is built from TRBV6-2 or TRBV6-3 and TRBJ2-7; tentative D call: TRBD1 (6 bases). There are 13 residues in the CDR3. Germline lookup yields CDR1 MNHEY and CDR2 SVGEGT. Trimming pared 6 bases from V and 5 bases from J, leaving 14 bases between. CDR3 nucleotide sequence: TGTGCCAGCAGCTTACAGGGTGTCCACGAGCAGTACTTC. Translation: CASSLQGVHEQYF.

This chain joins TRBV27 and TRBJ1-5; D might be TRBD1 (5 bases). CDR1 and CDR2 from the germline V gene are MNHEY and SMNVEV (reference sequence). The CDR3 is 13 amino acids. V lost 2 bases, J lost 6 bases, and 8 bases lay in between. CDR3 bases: TGTGCCAGCAGTTTAACAGGCACTCAGCCCCAGCATTTT. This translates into CASSLTGTQPQHF.

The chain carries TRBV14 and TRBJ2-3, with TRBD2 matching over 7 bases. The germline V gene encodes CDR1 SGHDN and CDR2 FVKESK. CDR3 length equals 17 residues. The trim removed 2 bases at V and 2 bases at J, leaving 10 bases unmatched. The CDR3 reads CASSQFGLGAFTDTQYF. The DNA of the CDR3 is TGTGCCAGCAGCCAATTCGGACTAGGGGCTTTCACAGATACGCAGTATTTT.

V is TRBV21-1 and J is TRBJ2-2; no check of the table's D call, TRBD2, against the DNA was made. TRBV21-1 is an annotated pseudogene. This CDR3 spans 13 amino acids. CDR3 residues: CASSKVVSGELFF. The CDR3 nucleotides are TGTGCCAGCAGCAAAGTCGTGAGCGGGGAGCTGTTTTTT.

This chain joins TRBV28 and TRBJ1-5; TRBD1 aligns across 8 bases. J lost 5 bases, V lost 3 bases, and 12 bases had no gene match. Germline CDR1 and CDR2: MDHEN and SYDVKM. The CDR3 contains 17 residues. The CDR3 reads CASSLVGGQAYYQPQHF. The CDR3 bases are TGTGCCAGCAGTTTGGTCGGGGGACAGGCCTACTATCAGCCCCAGCATTTT.

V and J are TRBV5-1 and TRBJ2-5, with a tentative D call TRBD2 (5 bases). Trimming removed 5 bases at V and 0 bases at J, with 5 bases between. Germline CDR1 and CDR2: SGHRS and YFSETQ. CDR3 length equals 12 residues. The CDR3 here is CASRDYQETQYF. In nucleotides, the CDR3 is TGCGCCAGCAGGGACTACCAAGAGACCCAGTACTTC.

The CDR3 DNA follows: TGTGCCAGCAGCCAAGATGATGGACTAGCGGGATTGTTACAAGAGACCCAGTACTTC. It specifies CASSQDDGLAGLLQETQYF. The chain recombines TRBV3-1 (or the pseudogene TRBV3-2) with TRBJ2-5; 12 positions agree with TRBD2. V shed 0 bases and J 2 bases; nucleotides not matched to a gene: 10. The CDR3 length is 19 residues. The germline gives CDR1 LGHDT, CDR2 YNNKEL (reference sequence).

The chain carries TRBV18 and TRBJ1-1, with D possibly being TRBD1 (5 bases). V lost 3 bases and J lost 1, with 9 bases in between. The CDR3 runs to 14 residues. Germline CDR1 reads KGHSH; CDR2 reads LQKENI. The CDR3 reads CASSPTRGNTEAFF. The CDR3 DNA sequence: TGTGCCAGCTCACCCACAAGGGGGAACACTGAAGCTTTCTTT.

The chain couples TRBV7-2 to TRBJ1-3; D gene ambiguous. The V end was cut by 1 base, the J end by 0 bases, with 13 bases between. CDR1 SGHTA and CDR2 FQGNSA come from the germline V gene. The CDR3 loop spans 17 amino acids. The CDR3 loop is CASSLVVASLSGNTIYF. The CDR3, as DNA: TGTGCCAGCAGCTTAGTAGTCGCAAGCCTCTCTGGAAACACCATATATTTT.

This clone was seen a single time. CDR3 DNA sequence: TGCGCCAGCAGCTTGTCCCCTTACCTAGCGGCTCCTTACAATGAGCAGTTCTTC. It specifies CASSLSPYLAAPYNEQFF. The rearrangement joins TRBV5-1 to TRBJ2-1; 7 nucleotides line up with TRBD2. Germline values: CDR1 SGHRS, CDR2 YFSETQ. V shed 1 base and J 4 bases; nucleotides not matched to a gene: 14. The length of the CDR3 is 18 residues.

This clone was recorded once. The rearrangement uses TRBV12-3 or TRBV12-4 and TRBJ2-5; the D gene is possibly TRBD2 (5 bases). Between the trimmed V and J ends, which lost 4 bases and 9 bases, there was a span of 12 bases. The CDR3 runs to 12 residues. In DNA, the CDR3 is TGTGCCAGCAGTTCGTGGGGAGTGTCCCAGTACTTC. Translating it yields CASSSWGVSQYF.

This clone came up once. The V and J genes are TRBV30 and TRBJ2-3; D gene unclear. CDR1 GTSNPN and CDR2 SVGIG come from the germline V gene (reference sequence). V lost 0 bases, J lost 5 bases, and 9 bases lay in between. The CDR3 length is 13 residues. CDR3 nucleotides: TGTGCCTGGAGTGTAAGTGGGCGAGATACGCAGTATTTT. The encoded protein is CAWSVSGRDTQYF.

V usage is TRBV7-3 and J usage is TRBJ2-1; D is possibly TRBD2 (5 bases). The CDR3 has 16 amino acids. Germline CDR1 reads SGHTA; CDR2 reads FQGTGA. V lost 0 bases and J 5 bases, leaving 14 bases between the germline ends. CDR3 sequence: CASSLTRESPNNEQFF. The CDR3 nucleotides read TGTGCCAGCAGCTTAACTCGGGAATCCCCTAACAATGAGCAGTTCTTC.

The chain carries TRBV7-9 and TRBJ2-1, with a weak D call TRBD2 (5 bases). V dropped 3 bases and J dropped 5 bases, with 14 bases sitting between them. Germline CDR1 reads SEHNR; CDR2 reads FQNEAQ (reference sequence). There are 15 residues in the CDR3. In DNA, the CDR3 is TGTGCCAGCAGCTTCTCCCCCTTGGGAGACAATGAGCAGTTCTTC. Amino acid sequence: CASSFSPLGDNEQFF.

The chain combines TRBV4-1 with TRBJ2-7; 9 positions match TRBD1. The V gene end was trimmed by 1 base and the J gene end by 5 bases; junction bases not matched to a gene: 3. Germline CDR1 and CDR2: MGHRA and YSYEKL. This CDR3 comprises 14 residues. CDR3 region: CASSQAGTGNEQYF. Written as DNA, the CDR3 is TGCGCCAGCAGCCAAGCAGGGACAGGGAACGAGCAGTACTTC.

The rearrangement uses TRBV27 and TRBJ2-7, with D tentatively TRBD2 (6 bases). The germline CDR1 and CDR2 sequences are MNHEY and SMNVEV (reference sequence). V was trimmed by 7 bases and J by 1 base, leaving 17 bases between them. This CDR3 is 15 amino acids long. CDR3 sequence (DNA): TGTGCCAGCAAACTGAGGGGCCGGGAGTCCTACGAGCAGTACTTC. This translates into CASKLRGRESYEQYF.

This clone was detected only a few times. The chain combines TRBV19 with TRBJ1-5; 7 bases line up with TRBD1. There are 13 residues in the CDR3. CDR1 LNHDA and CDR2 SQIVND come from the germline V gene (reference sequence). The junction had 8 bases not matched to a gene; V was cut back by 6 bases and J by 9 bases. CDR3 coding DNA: TGTGCCAGTAGGGACAGGTCGGTCCCGCCCCAGCATTTT. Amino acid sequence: CASRDRSVPPQHF.

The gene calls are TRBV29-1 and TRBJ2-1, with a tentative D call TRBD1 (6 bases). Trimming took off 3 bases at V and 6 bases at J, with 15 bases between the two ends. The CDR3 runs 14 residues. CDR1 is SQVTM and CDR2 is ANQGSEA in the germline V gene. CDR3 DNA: TGCAGCGTTGAGGCAGGGGTGTTGAGCAATGAGCAGTTCTTC. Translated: CSVEAGVLSNEQFF.

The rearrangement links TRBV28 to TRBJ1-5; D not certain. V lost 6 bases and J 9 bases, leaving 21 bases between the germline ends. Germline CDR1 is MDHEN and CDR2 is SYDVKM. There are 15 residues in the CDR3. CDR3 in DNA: TGTGCCAGCAGCCCTAGCTCGAGGGAGCGGCGGCCCCAGCATTTT. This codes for CASSPSSRERRPQHF.

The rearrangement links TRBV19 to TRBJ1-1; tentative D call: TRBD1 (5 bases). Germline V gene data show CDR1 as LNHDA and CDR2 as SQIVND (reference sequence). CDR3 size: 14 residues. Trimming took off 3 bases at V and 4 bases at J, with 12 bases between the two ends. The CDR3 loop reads CASSIMGPGTEAFF. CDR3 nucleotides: TGTGCCAGTAGTATTATGGGGCCGGGCACTGAAGCTTTCTTT.

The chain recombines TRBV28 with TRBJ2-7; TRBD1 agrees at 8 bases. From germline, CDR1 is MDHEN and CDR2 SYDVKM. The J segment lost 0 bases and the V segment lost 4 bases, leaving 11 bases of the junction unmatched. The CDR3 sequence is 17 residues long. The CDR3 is CASSSSYDRGYSYEQYF. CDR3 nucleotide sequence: TGTGCCAGCAGTTCCTCATATGACAGGGGTTACTCCTACGAGCAGTACTTC.

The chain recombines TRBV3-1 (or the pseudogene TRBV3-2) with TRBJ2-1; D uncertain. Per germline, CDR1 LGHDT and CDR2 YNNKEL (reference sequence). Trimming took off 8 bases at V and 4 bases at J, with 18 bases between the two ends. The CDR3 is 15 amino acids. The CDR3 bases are TGTGCCAGCCCTAGACCCCCATCCAAGTACAATGAGCAGTTCTTC. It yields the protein CASPRPPSKYNEQFF.